The entry that follows covers one T cell receptor (beta chain) sequence. Its specificity is unknown. CDR1 is LNHDA and CDR2 is SQIVND in the germline V gene (reference sequence). The CDR3 has 14 residues. Trimming pared 8 bases from V and 2 bases from J, leaving 13 bases between. The data were taken from a study of T cell repertoires in aging, cancer and after chemotherapy. Study summary: Clear clonal overlap appeared across healthy donor samples taken over several months to years. Millions of TCR reads were in the whole dataset. Overall study findings and caveats: No conclusions about immunological memory after chemotherapy can be drawn from the repertoire data.

Peripheral blood genomic DNA, not sorted cells or RNA, was the template. Rearranged V-D-J TRB sequences were amplified with a mixed TRB-A/B primer pool. TCRdb reprocessed the multiplex PCR reads with MiXCR, giving one entry per CDR3 protein. The table has over 10,000 distinct CDR3 sequences, over 20% seen once; the top ten hold more than 5%. The clonotype was recovered from a human donor in good health. The chain recombines TRBV19 with TRBJ1-5; D unclear. The sequenced material came from blood. CDR3: CASSREGGNQPQHF. CDR3 DNA: TGTGCCAGTTCGAGGGAGGGAGGCAATCAGCCCCAGCATTTT.